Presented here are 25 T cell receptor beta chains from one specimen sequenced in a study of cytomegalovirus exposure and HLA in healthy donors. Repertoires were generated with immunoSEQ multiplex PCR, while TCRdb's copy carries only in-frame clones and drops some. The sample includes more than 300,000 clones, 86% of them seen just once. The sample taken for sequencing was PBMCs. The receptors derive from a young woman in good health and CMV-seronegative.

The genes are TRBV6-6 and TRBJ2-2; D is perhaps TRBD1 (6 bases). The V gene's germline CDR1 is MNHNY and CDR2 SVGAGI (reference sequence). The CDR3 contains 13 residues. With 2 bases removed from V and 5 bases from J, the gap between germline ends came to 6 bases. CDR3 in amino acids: CASSYRGTGELFF. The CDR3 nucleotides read TGTGCCAGCAGTTACAGGGGGACCGGGGAGCTGTTTTTT.

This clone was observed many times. The CDR3 DNA is TGTGCCAGCAGCTTAGGTTTAGGGGACACCGGGGAGCTGTTTTTT. Translation gives CASSLGLGDTGELFF. J is TRBJ2-2 and V is TRBV7-9, with D possibly TRBD1 on 5 matching bases. This CDR3 spans 15 amino acids. Germline lookup yields CDR1 SEHNR and CDR2 FQNEAQ (reference sequence). V was cut by 1 base and J by 3 bases, with 9 bases left in between.

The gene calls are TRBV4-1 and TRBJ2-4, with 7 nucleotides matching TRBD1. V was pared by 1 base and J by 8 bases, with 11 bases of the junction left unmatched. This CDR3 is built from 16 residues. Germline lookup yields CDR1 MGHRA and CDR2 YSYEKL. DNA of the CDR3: TGCGCCAGCAGCCAAGTGCTCGACGGAGGACAGGACATTCAGTACTTC. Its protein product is CASSQVLDGGQDIQYF.

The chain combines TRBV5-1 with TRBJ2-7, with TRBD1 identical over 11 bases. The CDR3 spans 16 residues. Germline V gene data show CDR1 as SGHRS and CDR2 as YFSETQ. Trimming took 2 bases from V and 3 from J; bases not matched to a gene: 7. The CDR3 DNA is TGCGCCAGCAGCTTCGCCGGTGGGACAGGGGGCTACGAGCAGTACTTC. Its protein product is CASSFAGGTGGYEQYF.

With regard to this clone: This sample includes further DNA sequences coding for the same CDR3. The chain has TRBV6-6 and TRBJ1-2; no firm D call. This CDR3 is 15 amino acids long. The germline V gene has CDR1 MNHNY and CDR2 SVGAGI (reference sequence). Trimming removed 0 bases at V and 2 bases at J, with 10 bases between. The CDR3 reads CASSYSREANYGYTF. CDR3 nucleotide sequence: TGTGCCAGCAGTTACTCGAGGGAAGCGAACTATGGCTACACCTTC.

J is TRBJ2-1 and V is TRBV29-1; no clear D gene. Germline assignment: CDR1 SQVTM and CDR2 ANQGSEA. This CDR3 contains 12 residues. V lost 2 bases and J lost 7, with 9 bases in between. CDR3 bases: TGCAGCGTTGAACCAGTACCAAATGAGCAGTTCTTC. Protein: CSVEPVPNEQFF.

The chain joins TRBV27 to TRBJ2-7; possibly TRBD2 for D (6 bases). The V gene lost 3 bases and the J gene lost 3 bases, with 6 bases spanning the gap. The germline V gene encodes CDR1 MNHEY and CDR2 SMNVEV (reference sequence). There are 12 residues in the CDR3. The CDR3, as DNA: TGTGCCAGCAGTTTCGGGGGCTACGAGCAGTACTTC. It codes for CASSFGGYEQYF.

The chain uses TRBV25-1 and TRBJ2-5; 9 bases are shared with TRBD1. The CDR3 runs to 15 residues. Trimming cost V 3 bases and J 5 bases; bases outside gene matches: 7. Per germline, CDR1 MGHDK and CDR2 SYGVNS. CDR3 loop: CASSERGTGMETQYF. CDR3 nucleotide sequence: TGTGCCAGCAGTGAGCGAGGGACAGGGATGGAGACCCAGTACTTC.

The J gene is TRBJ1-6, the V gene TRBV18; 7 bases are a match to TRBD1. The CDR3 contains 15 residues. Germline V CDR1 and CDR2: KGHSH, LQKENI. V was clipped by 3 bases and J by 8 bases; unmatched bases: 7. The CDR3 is CASSPDRSGHSPLHF. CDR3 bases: TGTGCCAGCTCACCGGACAGGTCGGGTCATTCACCCCTCCACTTT. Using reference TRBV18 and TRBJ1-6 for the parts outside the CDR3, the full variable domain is NAGVMQNPRHLVRRRGQEARLRCSPMKGHSHVYWYRQLPEEGLKFMVYLQKENIIDESGMPKERFSAEFPKEGPSILRIQQVVRGDSAAYFCASSPDRSGHSPLHFGNGTRLTVT.

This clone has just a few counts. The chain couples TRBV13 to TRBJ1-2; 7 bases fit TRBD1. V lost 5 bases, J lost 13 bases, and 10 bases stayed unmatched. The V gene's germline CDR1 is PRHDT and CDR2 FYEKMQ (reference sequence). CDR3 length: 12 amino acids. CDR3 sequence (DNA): TGTGCCAGCAGCCTCCAGGGGGGAATTGCCACCTTC. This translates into CASSLQGGIATF.

The CDR3 loop is CATSRVRGRNTEAFF. CDR3 DNA: TGTGCCACCAGCAGAGTTCGGGGTCGGAACACTGAAGCTTTCTTT. The chain employs TRBV15 and TRBJ1-1; D ambiguous. Germline V gene lookup returns CDR1 LNHNV and CDR2 YYDKDF (reference sequence). CDR3 length: 15 residues. V lost 1 base and J lost 1, with 10 bases in between.

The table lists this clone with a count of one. CDR3 in amino acids: CASSSGNEQYF. CDR3 DNA: TGTGCCAGCAGTTCCGGGAACGAGCAGTACTTC. This chain connects TRBV27 to TRBJ2-7, with D possibly TRBD2 on 5 matching bases. CDR3 length equals 11 residues. V was shortened by 4 bases and J by 5 bases, with 6 bases between the two germline ends. Germline assignment: CDR1 MNHEY and CDR2 SMNVEV (reference sequence).

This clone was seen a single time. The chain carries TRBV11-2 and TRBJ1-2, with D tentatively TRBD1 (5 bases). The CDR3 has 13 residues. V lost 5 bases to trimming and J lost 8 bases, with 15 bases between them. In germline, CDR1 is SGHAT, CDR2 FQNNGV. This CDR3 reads CASSPVGRGGYTF. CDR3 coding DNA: TGTGCCAGCAGCCCAGTGGGGCGAGGAGGCTACACCTTC. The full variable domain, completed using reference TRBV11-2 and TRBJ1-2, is EAGVAQSPRYKIIEKRQSVAFWCNPISGHATLYWYQQILGQGPKLLIQFQNNGVVDDSQLPKDRFSAERLKGVDSTLKIQPAKLEDSAVYLCASSPVGRGGYTFGSGTRLTVV.

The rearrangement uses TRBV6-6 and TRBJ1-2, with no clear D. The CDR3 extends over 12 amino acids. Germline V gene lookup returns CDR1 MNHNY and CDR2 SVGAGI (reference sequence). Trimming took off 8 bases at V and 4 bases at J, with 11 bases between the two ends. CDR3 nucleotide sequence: TGTGCCAGCCGCGAAAATGCCTATGGCTACACCTTC. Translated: CASRENAYGYTF.

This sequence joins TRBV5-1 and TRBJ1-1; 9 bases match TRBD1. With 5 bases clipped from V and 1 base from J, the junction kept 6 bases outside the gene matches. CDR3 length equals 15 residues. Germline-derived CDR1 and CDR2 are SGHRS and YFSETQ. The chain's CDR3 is CASRKTGGSNTEAFF. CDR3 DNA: TGCGCCAGCAGGAAAACAGGGGGCTCGAACACTGAAGCTTTCTTT.

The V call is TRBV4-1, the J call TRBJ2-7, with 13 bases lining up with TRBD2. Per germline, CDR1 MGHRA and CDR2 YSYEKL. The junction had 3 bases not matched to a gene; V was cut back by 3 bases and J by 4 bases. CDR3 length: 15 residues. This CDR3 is CASSQWTSGGYEQYF. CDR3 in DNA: TGCGCCAGCAGCCAGTGGACTAGCGGGGGATACGAGCAGTACTTC.

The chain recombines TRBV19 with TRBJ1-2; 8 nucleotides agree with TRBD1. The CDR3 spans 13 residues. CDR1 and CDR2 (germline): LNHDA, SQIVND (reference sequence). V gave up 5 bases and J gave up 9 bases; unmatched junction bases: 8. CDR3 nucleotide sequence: TGTGCCAGTAGTCTTCAGGGGGCTAGAAGCTACACCTTC. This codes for CASSLQGARSYTF.

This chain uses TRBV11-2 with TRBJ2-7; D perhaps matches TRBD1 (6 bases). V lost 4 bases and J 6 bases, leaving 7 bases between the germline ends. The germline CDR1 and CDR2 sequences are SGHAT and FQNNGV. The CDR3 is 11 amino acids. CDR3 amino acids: CASSWGPEQYF. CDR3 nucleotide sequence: TGTGCCAGCAGCTGGGGGCCCGAGCAGTACTTC.

Written as DNA, the CDR3 is TGTGCCAGCAGGATCTACAGGGGTTTGGGCTATGGCTACACCTTC. Translation: CASRIYRGLGYGYTF. V and J are TRBV28 and TRBJ1-2; 7 bases match TRBD1. J lost 4 bases, V lost 6 bases, and 11 bases had no gene match. The germline CDR1 and CDR2 sequences are MDHEN and SYDVKM. This CDR3 is built from 15 residues.

The chain's CDR3 is CASTWDRGTTGELFF. CDR3 nucleotide sequence: TGTGCCAGCACCTGGGACAGGGGGACCACCGGGGAGCTGTTTTTT. The gene calls are TRBV27 and TRBJ2-2, with 11 bases identical to TRBD1. Germline CDR1 and CDR2: MNHEY and SMNVEV (reference sequence). V lost 7 bases to trimming and J lost 4 bases; unmatched junction nucleotides: 5. The CDR3 covers 15 residues.

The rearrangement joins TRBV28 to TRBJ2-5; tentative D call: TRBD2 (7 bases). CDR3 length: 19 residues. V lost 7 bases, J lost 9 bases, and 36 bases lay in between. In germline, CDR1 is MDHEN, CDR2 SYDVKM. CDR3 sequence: CASTLRGEGTMWGLRPQYF. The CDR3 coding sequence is TGTGCCAGCACCTTGAGGGGGGAGGGCACCATGTGGGGTCTGAGGCCCCAGTACTTC.

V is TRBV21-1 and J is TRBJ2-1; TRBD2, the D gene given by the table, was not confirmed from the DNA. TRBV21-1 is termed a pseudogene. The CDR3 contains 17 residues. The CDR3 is CASSLGLAGCSYNEQFF. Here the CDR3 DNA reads TGTGCCAGCAGCCTGGGACTAGCGGGGTGCTCCTACAATGAGCAGTTCTTC.

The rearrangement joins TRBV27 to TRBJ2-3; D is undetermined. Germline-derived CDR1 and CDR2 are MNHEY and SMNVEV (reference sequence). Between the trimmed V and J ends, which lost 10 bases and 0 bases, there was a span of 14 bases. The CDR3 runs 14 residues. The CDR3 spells CATRSRTSTDTQYF. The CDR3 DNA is TGTGCCACCAGAAGTCGTACTAGCACAGATACGCAGTATTTT.

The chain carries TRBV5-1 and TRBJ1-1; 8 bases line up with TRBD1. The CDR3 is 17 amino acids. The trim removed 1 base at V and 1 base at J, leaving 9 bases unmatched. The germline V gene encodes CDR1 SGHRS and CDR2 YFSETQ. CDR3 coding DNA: TGCGCCAGCAGCTTGTCCCCGACAGGGGCGGCGAACACTGAAGCTTTCTTT. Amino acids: CASSLSPTGAANTEAFF.

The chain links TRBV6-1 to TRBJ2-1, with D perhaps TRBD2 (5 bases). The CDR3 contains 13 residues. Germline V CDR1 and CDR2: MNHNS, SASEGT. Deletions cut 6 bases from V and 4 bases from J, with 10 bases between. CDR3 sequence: CASREDSYNEQFF. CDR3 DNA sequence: TGTGCCAGCAGGGAGGACTCATACAATGAGCAGTTCTTC.